A selection of T cell receptor beta chains follows, all from one sample in a study of follicular helper T cells after annual influenza vaccination. Using immunoSEQ multiplex PCR, the repertoire was profiled, and TCRdb retains in-frame clones only, with some absent. The data hold roughly 15,000 clones, with approximately 84% observed a single time. Material: CXCR5+ CD38- circulating T follicular helper cells from blood, obtained 7 days after influenza vaccination. All receptors derive from an adult who received the influenza vaccine. CDR3s include the opening cysteine and the closing phenylalanine or tryptophan. A D gene is named only where the DNA matches it firmly. Clone size is given for some rows only: seen once, a few or many times, or a class if the clone is expanded.

j_gene,v_gene,d_gene,abundance,CDR3aa,CDR3nt
TRBJ2-3,TRBV5-4,NA,NA,CASSTRSQKSDTQYF,TGTGCCAGCAGCACCCGGAGTCAGAAATCAGATACGCAGTATTTT
TRBJ2-3,TRBV18,NA,NA,CASSFQTGRSDTQYF,TGTGCCAGCTCCTTTCAGACAGGGAGGTCAGATACGCAGTATTTT
TRBJ2-7,TRBV2,TRBD1,NA,CASRQKAGQGNEQYF,TGTGCCAGCAGACAAAAGGCCGGACAGGGAAACGAGCAGTACTTC
TRBJ2-3,TRBV4-2,TRBD2,NA,CASSRGTSGDTDTQYF,TGTGCCAGCAGCCGCGGGACTAGCGGGGACACAGATACGCAGTATTTT
TRBJ1-6,TRBV6-6,TRBD1,NA,CASSFTTGGANSPLHF,TGTGCCAGCAGTTTCACGACAGGGGGGGCTAATTCACCCCTCCACTTT
TRBJ2-7,TRBV27,NA,once,CASSLLAGVGEQYF,TGTGCCAGCAGCCTGCTGGCCGGGGTGGGTGAGCAGTACTTC
TRBJ2-2,TRBV5-1,TRBD2,NA,CASSPGLAGASGGELFF,TGCGCCAGCAGCCCGGGACTAGCGGGGGCCTCTGGCGGGGAGCTGTTTTTT
TRBJ2-3,TRBV9,NA,NA,CASSSQNRGGTDTQYF,TGTGCCAGCAGCTCACAGAACAGGGGGGGTACAGATACGCAGTATTTT
TRBJ2-5,TRBV11-3,NA,NA,CASSDSLQETQYF,TGTGCCAGCAGTGACAGCCTCCAAGAGACCCAGTACTTC
TRBJ2-1,TRBV6-1,NA,NA,CASSGQGHNEQFF,TGTGCCAGCAGTGGGCAGGGGCACAATGAGCAGTTCTTC
TRBJ2-1,TRBV27,NA,NA,CASKDGSYNEQFF,TGTGCCAGCAAGGACGGGAGCTACAATGAGCAGTTCTTC
TRBJ2-7,TRBV6-5,NA,NA,CASSYGTNYEQYF,TGTGCCAGCAGTTACGGGACAAACTACGAGCAGTACTTC
TRBJ2-7,TRBV6-5,TRBD2,NA,CASRPTSGSFREQYF,TGTGCCAGCAGGCCCACTAGCGGGAGTTTTCGCGAGCAGTACTTC
TRBJ2-7,TRBV5-1,TRBD1,once,CASSLGTAGEQYF,TGCGCCAGCAGCCTCGGGACAGCCGGGGAGCAGTACTTC
TRBJ2-2,TRBV2,NA,NA,CASKRGGGTGELFF,TGTGCCAGCAAAAGGGGAGGGGGGACCGGGGAGCTGTTTTTT
TRBJ2-5,TRBV5-4,NA,NA,CASSLRGLGETQYF,TGTGCCAGCAGCTTGAGAGGGTTGGGAGAGACCCAGTACTTC
TRBJ2-3,TRBV7-3,NA,NA,CASSLAGDRPDTQYF,TGTGCCAGCAGCCTCGCAGGGGACCGGCCAGATACGCAGTATTTT
TRBJ2-3,TRBV5-8,NA,NA,CASSFVSGTDTQYF,TGTGCCAGCAGCTTTGTTTCAGGCACAGATACGCAGTATTTT
TRBJ2-1,TRBV2,TRBD2,NA,CASSEAGRGGGEQFF,TGTGCCAGCAGTGAAGCGGGTCGGGGGGGAGGTGAGCAGTTCTTC
TRBJ2-7,TRBV19,TRBD1,NA,CASSKLPPGQGDEQYF,TGTGCCAGTAGTAAACTCCCCCCGGGACAGGGAGACGAGCAGTACTTC
TRBJ2-7,TRBV5-1,TRBD1,few,CASSPGTGWYEQYF,TGCGCCAGCAGCCCCGGGACAGGGTGGTACGAGCAGTACTTC
TRBJ2-7,TRBV28,TRBD1,NA,CASSLPGTGTTLLASYEQYF,TGTGCCAGCAGTTTACCGGGGACAGGGACGACTTTACTAGCTTCTTACGAGCAGTACTTC
TRBJ1-1,TRBV30,TRBD1,NA,CAWSWTGGTEAFF,TGTGCCTGGAGTTGGACAGGGGGCACTGAAGCTTTCTTT
TRBJ2-1,TRBV9,TRBD2,NA,CASSYITSGARFEQFF,TGTGCCAGCAGCTACATTACTAGCGGGGCTCGCTTTGAGCAGTTCTTC
TRBJ2-1,TRBV11-1,TRBD1,NA,CASSLAGTDNEQFF,TGTGCCAGCAGCTTAGCCGGGACAGACAATGAGCAGTTCTTC
TRBJ1-2,TRBV19,NA,once,CASSIDLSGSGHGYTF,TGTGCCAGTAGTATAGATCTATCGGGGAGCGGGCATGGCTACACCTTC
TRBJ1-6,TRBV29-1,NA,NA,CSIRDTYNSPLHF,TGCAGCATTAGGGACACTTATAATTCACCCCTCCACTTT
TRBJ1-5,TRBV10-3,NA,NA,CAISESPPGSGQPQHF,TGTGCCATCAGTGAGTCCCCCCCCGGGTCCGGTCAGCCCCAGCATTTT
TRBJ2-4,TRBV4-1,TRBD2,NA,CASSHGTSGRESGKNIQYF,TGCGCCAGCAGCCACGGGACTAGCGGGAGGGAGTCGGGCAAAAACATTCAGTACTTC
TRBJ2-1,TRBV7-2,TRBD2,NA,CASSLAPTSAYNEQFF,TGTGCCAGCAGCTTAGCGCCGACTAGCGCCTACAATGAGCAGTTCTTC
TRBJ2-3,TRBV5-4,NA,NA,CASSAYRADTQYF,TGTGCCAGCAGCGCCTACAGGGCAGATACGCAGTATTTT
TRBJ2-2,TRBV5-1,TRBD1,NA,CASSLTGENTGELFF,TGCGCCAGCAGCTTAACAGGGGAAAACACCGGGGAGCTGTTTTTT
TRBJ2-7,TRBV15,NA,NA,CATSSDRTPRQYF,TGTGCCACCAGCTCAGATCGAACCCCTCGGCAGTACTTC
TRBJ2-7,TRBV19,TRBD1,NA,CASSFTGTGLYEQYF,TGTGCCAGTAGCTTTACCGGGACAGGGCTCTACGAGCAGTACTTC
TRBJ1-1,TRBV7-8,TRBD1,NA,CASSLVRDRGHTEAFF,TGTGCCAGCAGCTTAGTTCGGGACAGGGGGCACACTGAAGCTTTCTTT
TRBJ2-3,TRBV18,NA,NA,CASSPAQTDTQYF,TGTGCCAGCTCACCCGCACAGACAGATACGCAGTATTTT
TRBJ2-1,TRBV19,NA,NA,CASSIGSQYNEQFF,TGTGCCAGTAGTATAGGATCCCAGTACAATGAGCAGTTCTTC
TRBJ1-3,TRBV30,NA,NA,CAWRQDSRLSGNTIYF,TGTGCCTGGAGGCAGGACAGTCGTCTCTCTGGAAACACCATATATTTT
TRBJ1-2,TRBV6-1,NA,NA,CASRTDKPYGYTF,TGTGCCAGCAGGACGGACAAACCCTATGGCTACACCTTC
TRBJ2-1,TRBV29-1,NA,NA,CSSERAPSNEQFF,TGCAGTTCAGAGAGGGCCCCGTCGAATGAGCAGTTCTTC
TRBJ1-4,TRBV30,TRBD1,NA,CAWRGPYRGQTEELFF,TGTGCCTGGAGGGGACCTTACAGGGGGCAGACAGAGGAACTGTTTTTT
TRBJ1-2,TRBV28,NA,NA,CATLRENYGYTF,TGTGCCACTCTGAGGGAGAACTATGGCTACACCTTC
TRBJ2-5,TRBV9,NA,NA,CASSLSGGAEETQYF,TGTGCCAGCAGCCTTTCGGGTGGGGCGGAGGAGACCCAGTACTTC
TRBJ1-3,TRBV18,NA,once,CASSPGRQPGNTIYF,TGTGCCAGCTCCCCCGGGAGACAGCCTGGAAACACCATATATTTT
TRBJ2-2,TRBV15,TRBD2,NA,CATSAERGGFTGELFF,TGTGCCACCAGCGCCGAGAGGGGAGGGTTCACCGGGGAGCTGTTTTTT
TRBJ1-1,TRBV5-1,NA,NA,CASSSGASNTEAFF,TGCGCCAGCAGCAGCGGGGCATCGAACACTGAAGCTTTCTTT
TRBJ2-7,TRBV5-5,TRBD1,few,CASSSGQLGYEQYF,TGTGCCAGCAGCTCGGGACAGCTGGGCTACGAGCAGTACTTC
TRBJ1-2,TRBV28,NA,once,CANSPGQHYGYTF,TGTGCCAACTCACCGGGACAACACTATGGCTACACCTTC
TRBJ2-4,TRBV6-1,TRBD1,NA,CASSEGAKGQGNIQYF,TGTGCCAGCAGTGAAGGGGCTAAGGGACAGGGAAACATTCAGTACTTC
TRBJ1-3,TRBV5-1,NA,NA,CASSPESGGNTIYF,TGCGCCAGCAGCCCGGAGAGTGGGGGAAACACCATATATTTT
TRBJ1-6,TRBV6-5,TRBD1,NA,CASSPATGVGSPLHF,TGTGCCAGCAGTCCCGCGACAGGGGTGGGGTCACCCCTCCACTTT
TRBJ2-7,TRBV29-1,NA,NA,CSVSSRPSSYEQYF,TGCAGCGTTTCTAGCCGCCCGAGCTCCTACGAGCAGTACTTC